This passage covers 18 T cell receptor beta chains from one sample sequenced in a study of T cell responses to AZD1222 COVID-19 vaccine. TCRdb keeps only in-frame clones here, not all; method: immunoSEQ multiplex PCR. The sample includes about 130,000 clones, 70% to 90% of them seen just once. Sequenced here: peripheral blood, sampled 28 days after the second AZD1222 dose. The receptor source for this set is an adult who received the AZD1222 COVID-19 vaccine.

The rearrangement links TRBV18 to TRBJ2-7; 7 bases match TRBD2. The ends lost 6 bases at V and 0 bases at J; junction bases unmatched: 8. The CDR3 totals 15 residues. Germline-derived CDR1 and CDR2 are KGHSH and LQKENI. The chain's CDR3 is CASSSIGGSSYEQYF. CDR3 DNA: TGTGCCAGCTCGTCGATCGGGGGGAGCTCCTACGAGCAGTACTTC. The variable domain in full, with the rest retrieved from reference TRBV18 and TRBJ2-7, is NAGVMQNPRHLVRRRGQEARLRCSPMKGHSHVYWYRQLPEEGLKFMVYLQKENIIDESGMPKERFSAEFPKEGPSILRIQQVVRGDSAAYFCASSSIGGSSYEQYFGPGTRLTVT.

V and J are TRBV5-1 and TRBJ1-1; D perhaps matches TRBD1 (6 bases). This CDR3 is built from 13 residues. V was trimmed by 0 bases and J by 8 bases, leaving 11 bases between them. Germline V gene data show CDR1 as SGHRS and CDR2 as YFSETQ. The CDR3 bases are TGCGCCAGCAGCTTGGCACAGGGCGGGGAAGCTTTCTTT. This translates into CASSLAQGGEAFF. Full variable domain (remainder filled in from reference TRBV5-1 and TRBJ1-1): KAGVTQTPRYLIKTRGQQVTLSCSPISGHRSVSWYQQTPGQGLQFLFEYFSETQRNKGNFPGRFSGRQFSNSRSEMNVSTLELGDSALYLCASSLAQGGEAFFGQGTRLTVV.

This chain links TRBV7-9 with TRBJ1-6, with D maybe TRBD1 (6 bases). The CDR3 has 16 residues. Trimming removed 6 bases at V and 0 bases at J, with 12 bases between. Per germline, CDR1 SEHNR and CDR2 FQNEAQ (reference sequence). The DNA for the CDR3 is TGTGCCAGCAGTTCCACACAGGGCTCCTATAATTCACCCCTCCACTTT. Protein: CASSSTQGSYNSPLHF.

A few counts support this clone. This chain uses TRBV6-2 or TRBV6-3 with TRBJ2-7, with 7 bases fitting TRBD1. The CDR3 contains 15 residues. CDR1 and CDR2 from the germline V gene are MNHEY and SVGEGT. The J segment lost 0 bases and the V segment lost 5 bases, leaving 7 bases of the junction unmatched. Written as DNA, the CDR3 is TGTGCCAGCAGTAGAGACAGGGAGACCTCCTACGAGCAGTACTTC. Its protein is CASSRDRETSYEQYF.

In nucleotides, the CDR3 is TGTGCCAGCAGTGAAAAAACAGGGGGCGCGGGCTACACCTTC. Translating gives CASSEKTGGAGYTF. The chain uses TRBV6-4 and TRBJ1-2; 9 positions agree with TRBD1. From germline, CDR1 is MRHNA and CDR2 SNTAGT. The CDR3 loop spans 14 amino acids. V trimming: 3 bases; J trimming: 8 bases; junction bases outside the gene matches: 7.

This chain connects TRBV5-1 to TRBJ2-3; D call uncertain. The CDR3 runs 13 residues. V dropped 1 base and J dropped 0 bases, with 3 bases sitting between them. The germline CDR1 and CDR2 sequences are SGHRS and YFSETQ. The CDR3 sequence: CASSLYSTDTQYF. In DNA form, the CDR3 reads TGCGCCAGCAGCTTGTACAGCACAGATACGCAGTATTTT.

J is TRBJ2-7 and V is TRBV6-5, with TRBD1 matching 11 bases. V was clipped by 6 bases and J by 4 bases; unmatched bases: 8. CDR3 size: 15 residues. Germline V gene lookup returns CDR1 MNHEY and CDR2 SVGAGI. CDR3 in amino acids: CASRPGQGARYEQYF. CDR3 DNA: TGTGCCAGCAGACCCGGACAGGGGGCGCGGTACGAGCAGTACTTC.

This clone occurred once. The chain joins TRBV7-8 to TRBJ2-1; possibly TRBD1 for D (5 bases). This CDR3 contains 14 residues. The germline V gene has CDR1 SGHVS and CDR2 FQNEAQ. V lost 4 bases to trimming and J lost 3 bases, with 10 bases between them. The CDR3 sequence is CASSSSGYYNEQFF. CDR3 DNA: TGTGCCAGCAGCTCCTCAGGGTACTACAATGAGCAGTTCTTC. The full variable domain, completed using reference TRBV7-8 and TRBJ2-1, is GAGVSQSPRYKVAKRGQDVALRCDPISGHVSLFWYQQALGQGPEFLTYFQNEAQLDKSGLPSDRFFAERPEGSVSTLKIQRTQQEDSAVYLCASSSSGYYNEQFFGPGTRLTVL.

J is TRBJ1-2 and V is TRBV5-6; no clear D. The CDR3 is made up of 12 amino acids. CDR1 and CDR2 from the germline V gene are SGHDT and YYEEEE. Between the trimmed V and J ends, which lost 1 base and 6 bases, there was a span of 7 bases. For the CDR3, the DNA is TGTGCCAGCAGCTTGACAGTGGATGGCTACACCTTC. Protein: CASSLTVDGYTF.

V gene TRBV18 combines with J gene TRBJ1-2; D is unresolved. V was shortened by 3 bases and J by 4 bases, with 12 bases between the two germline ends. The CDR3 extends over 14 amino acids. CDR1 and CDR2 from the germline V gene are KGHSH and LQKENI. This CDR3 reads CASSPGTRGYGYTF. CDR3 bases: TGTGCCAGCTCACCGGGAACCCGAGGCTATGGCTACACCTTC.

The CDR3, as DNA: TGTGCCAGCAGCTCTGGGGCCAGTGGAAACACCATATATTTT. Residues: CASSSGASGNTIYF. The V and J genes are TRBV4-2 and TRBJ1-3; perhaps TRBD1 as D (5 bases). Germline loops: CDR1 LGHNA, CDR2 YNFKEQ. Trimming stripped 5 bases from V and 3 bases from J, with 11 bases between. The CDR3 contains 14 residues.

Here the CDR3 DNA reads TGCGCCAGCAGCCGGGGACTCCTCGCCTACAATGAGCAGTTCTTC. As protein: CASSRGLLAYNEQFF. This sequence joins TRBV4-1 and TRBJ2-1; TRBD2 might be the D (6 bases). CDR1 and CDR2 (germline): MGHRA, YSYEKL. The CDR3 contains 15 residues. Trimming cost V 4 bases and J 2 bases, with 12 bases left between them.

The rearrangement links TRBV2 to TRBJ1-1, with D perhaps matching TRBD1 (6 bases). The CDR3 is 13 residues long. Germline values: CDR1 SNHLY, CDR2 FYNNEI. Deletions cut 4 bases from V and 6 bases from J, with 12 bases between. The CDR3 DNA reads TGTGCCAGCAGTGGGGCAGGGGACTCTGAAGCTTTCTTT. It yields the protein CASSGAGDSEAFF.

The rearrangement uses TRBV27 and TRBJ1-5; TRBD1 is a possible D gene (5 bases). The CDR3 spans 10 residues. V was trimmed by 11 bases and J by 6 bases, leaving 8 bases between them. Germline CDR1 is MNHEY and CDR2 is SMNVEV (reference sequence). For the CDR3, the DNA is TGTGCCCTAGGGACTCAGCCCCAGCATTTT. This codes for CALGTQPQHF.

This rearrangement joins TRBV6-6 to TRBJ1-1; D may be TRBD1 (6 bases). Looked up from germline, CDR1 is MNHNY and CDR2 is SVGAGI (reference sequence). The CDR3 sequence is 13 residues long. V was cut by 7 bases and J by 4 bases, with 13 bases left in between. CDR3 bases: TGTGCCAGCAACCAGGAGGGGGGCACTGAAGCTTTCTTT. Translating it yields CASNQEGGTEAFF.

This clone showed up just once. The CDR3 sequence: CASSLVGLVDRGIYGYTF. The CDR3 DNA sequence: TGTGCCAGCAGCTTAGTAGGGTTGGTGGACAGGGGGATCTATGGCTACACCTTC. The chain links TRBV7-2 to TRBJ1-2; TRBD1 matches at 10 bases. Germline CDR1 SGHTA, CDR2 FQGNSA. This CDR3 spans 18 amino acids. V trimming: 1 base; J trimming: 4 bases; junction bases outside the gene matches: 12.

The chain recombines TRBV6-5 with TRBJ2-1, with TRBD2 matching 9 bases. Looked up from germline, CDR1 is MNHEY and CDR2 is SVGAGI. This CDR3 comprises 14 residues. The trim removed 5 bases at V and 2 bases at J, leaving 1 base unmatched. DNA for the CDR3: TGTGCCAGCAGTCGACTAGCGGCCTACAATGAGCAGTTCTTC. Its protein is CASSRLAAYNEQFF.

The chain is built from TRBV7-9 and TRBJ2-5; D tentatively reads TRBD1 or TRBD2 (6 bases each). The CDR3 covers 15 residues. Germline loops: CDR1 SEHNR, CDR2 FQNEAQ (reference sequence). Trimming took off 0 bases at V and 5 bases at J, with 13 bases between the two ends. The CDR3 spells CASSLAPGGFETQYF. The CDR3 DNA follows: TGTGCCAGCAGCTTAGCGCCCGGGGGCTTTGAGACCCAGTACTTC.